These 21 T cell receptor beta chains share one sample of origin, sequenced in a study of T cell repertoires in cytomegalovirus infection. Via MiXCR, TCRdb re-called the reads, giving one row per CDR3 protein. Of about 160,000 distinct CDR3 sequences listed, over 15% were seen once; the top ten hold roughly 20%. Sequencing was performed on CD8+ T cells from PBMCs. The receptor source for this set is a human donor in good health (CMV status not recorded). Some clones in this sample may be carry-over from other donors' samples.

CDR3 amino acids: CASGGPQRGHTGELFF. In DNA form, the CDR3 reads TGTGCCAGCGGGGGACCGCAGCGGGGACACACCGGGGAGCTGTTTTTT. The rearrangement uses TRBV25-1 and TRBJ2-2; 7 bases line up with TRBD2. This CDR3 comprises 16 residues. In germline, CDR1 is MGHDK, CDR2 SYGVNS. V shed 8 bases and J 3 bases; nucleotides not matched to a gene: 12.

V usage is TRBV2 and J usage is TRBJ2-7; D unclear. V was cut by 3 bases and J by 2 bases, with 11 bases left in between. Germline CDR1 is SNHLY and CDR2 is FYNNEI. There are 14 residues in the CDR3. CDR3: CASSEGLLAYEQYF. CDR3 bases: TGTGCCAGCAGTGAGGGCCTACTTGCCTACGAGCAGTACTTC.

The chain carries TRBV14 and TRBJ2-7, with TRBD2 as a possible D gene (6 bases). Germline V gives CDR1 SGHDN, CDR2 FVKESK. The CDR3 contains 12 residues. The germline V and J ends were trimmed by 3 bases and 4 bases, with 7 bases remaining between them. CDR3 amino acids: CASSQGTYEQYF. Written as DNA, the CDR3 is TGTGCCAGCAGCCAGGGGACTTACGAGCAGTACTTC.

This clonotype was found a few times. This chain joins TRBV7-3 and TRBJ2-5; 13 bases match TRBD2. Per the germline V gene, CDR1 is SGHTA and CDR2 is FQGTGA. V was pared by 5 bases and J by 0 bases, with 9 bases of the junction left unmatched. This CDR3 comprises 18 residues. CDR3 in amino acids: CASSEIGTSGEYQETQYF. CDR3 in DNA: TGTGCCAGCAGCGAAATTGGGACTAGCGGGGAGTACCAAGAGACCCAGTACTTC.

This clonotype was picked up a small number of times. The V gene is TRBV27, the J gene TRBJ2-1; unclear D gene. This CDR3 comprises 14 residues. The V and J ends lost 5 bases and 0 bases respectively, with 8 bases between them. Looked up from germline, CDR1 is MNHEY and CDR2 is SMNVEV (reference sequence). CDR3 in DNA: TGTGCCAGCAGTCCTGGAAGCTCCTACAATGAGCAGTTCTTC. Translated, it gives CASSPGSSYNEQFF.

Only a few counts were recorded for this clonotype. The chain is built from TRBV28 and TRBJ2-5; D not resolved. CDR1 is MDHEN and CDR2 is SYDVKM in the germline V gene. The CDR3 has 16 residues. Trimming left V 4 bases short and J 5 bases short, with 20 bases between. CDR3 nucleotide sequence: TGTGCCAGCAGTTCGGCCCGGTCTCCCGACGCGGAGACCCAGTACTTC. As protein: CASSSARSPDAETQYF.

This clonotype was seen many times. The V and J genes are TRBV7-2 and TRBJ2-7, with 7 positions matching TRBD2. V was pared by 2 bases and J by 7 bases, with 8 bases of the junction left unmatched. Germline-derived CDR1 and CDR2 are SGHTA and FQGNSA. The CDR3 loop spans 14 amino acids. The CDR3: CASSLNGPAGEQYF. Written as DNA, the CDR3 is TGTGCCAGCAGCTTAAACGGGCCAGCGGGAGAGCAGTACTTC.

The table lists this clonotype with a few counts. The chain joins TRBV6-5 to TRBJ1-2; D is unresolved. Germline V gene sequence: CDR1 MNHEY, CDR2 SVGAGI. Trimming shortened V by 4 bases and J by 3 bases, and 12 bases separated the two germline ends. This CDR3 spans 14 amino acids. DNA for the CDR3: TGTGCCAGCAGTTCCAGGACGGAAGACTATGGCTACACCTTC. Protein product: CASSSRTEDYGYTF.

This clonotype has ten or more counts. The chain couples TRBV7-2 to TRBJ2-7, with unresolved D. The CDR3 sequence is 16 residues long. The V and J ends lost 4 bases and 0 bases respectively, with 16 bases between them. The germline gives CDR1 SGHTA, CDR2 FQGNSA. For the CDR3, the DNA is TGTGCCAGCAGCTCGACAATAACAGACGGCTCCTACGAGCAGTACTTC. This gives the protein CASSSTITDGSYEQYF.

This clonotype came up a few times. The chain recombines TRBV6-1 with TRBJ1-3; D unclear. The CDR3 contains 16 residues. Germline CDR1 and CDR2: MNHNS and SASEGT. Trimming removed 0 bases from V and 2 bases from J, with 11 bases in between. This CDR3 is CASSEAQWVPGNTIYF. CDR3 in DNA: TGTGCCAGCAGTGAAGCGCAATGGGTCCCTGGAAACACCATATATTTT.

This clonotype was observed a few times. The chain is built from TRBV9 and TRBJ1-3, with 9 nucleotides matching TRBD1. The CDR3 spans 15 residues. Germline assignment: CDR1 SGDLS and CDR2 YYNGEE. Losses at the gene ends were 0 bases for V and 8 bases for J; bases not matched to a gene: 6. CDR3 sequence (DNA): TGTGCCAGCAGCGTAGGGGACAGGGTGTTAGACACCATATATTTT. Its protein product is CASSVGDRVLDTIYF.

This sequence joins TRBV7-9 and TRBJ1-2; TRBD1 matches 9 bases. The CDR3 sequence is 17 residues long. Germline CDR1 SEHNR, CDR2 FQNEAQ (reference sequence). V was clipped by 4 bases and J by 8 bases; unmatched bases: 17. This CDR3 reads CASSSSFEYRGRQGYTF. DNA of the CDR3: TGTGCCAGCAGCTCATCTTTCGAATACAGGGGGCGTCAGGGCTACACCTTC. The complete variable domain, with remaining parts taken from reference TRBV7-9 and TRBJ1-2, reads DTGVSQNPRHKITKRGQNVTFRCDPISEHNRLYWYRQTLGQGPEFLTYFQNEAQLEKSRLLSDRFSAERPKGSFSTLEIQRTEQGDSAMYLCASSSSFEYRGRQGYTFGSGTRLTVV.

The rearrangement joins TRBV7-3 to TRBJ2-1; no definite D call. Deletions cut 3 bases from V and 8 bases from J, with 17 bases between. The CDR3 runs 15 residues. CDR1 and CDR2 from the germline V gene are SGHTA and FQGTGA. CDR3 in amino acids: CASSFQASTVDEQFF. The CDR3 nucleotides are TGTGCCAGCAGCTTCCAAGCTTCGACGGTCGATGAGCAGTTCTTC.

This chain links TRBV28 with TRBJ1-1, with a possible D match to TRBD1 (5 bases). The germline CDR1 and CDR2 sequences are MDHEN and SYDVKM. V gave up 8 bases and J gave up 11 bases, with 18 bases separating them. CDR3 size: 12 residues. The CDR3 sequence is CASAWDGGEAFF. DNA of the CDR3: TGTGCCAGCGCCTGGGACGGTGGAGAGGCTTTCTTT.

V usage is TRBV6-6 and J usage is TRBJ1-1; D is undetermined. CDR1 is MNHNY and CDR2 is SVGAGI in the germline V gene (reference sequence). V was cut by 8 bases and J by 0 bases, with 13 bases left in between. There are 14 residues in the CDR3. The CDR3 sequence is CASPGILMNTEAFF. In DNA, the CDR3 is TGTGCCAGCCCGGGAATCTTAATGAACACTGAAGCTTTCTTT.

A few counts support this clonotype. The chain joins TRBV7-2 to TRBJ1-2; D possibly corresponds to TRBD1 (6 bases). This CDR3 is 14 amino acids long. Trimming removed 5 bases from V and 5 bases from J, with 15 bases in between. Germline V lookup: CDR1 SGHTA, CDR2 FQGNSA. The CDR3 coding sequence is TGTGCCAGCAGCACTACAGGGTCCCCTTATGGCTACACCTTC. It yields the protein CASSTTGSPYGYTF.

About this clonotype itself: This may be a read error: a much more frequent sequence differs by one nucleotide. CDR3 coding DNA: TGTGCCAGCAGAAGCTACAATGAGCAGTTCTTC. Translated, it gives CASRSYNEQFF. The V and J genes are TRBV6-5 and TRBJ2-1, with D unclear. This CDR3 is 11 amino acids long. Germline V CDR1 and CDR2: MNHEY, SVGAGI. Between the trimmed V and J ends, which lost 6 bases and 3 bases, there was a span of 3 bases.

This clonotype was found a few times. In DNA form, the CDR3 reads TGTGCCACCTCCCCCCCAGGGCAGGGGACTGAAGCTTTCTTT. This gives the protein CATSPPGQGTEAFF. The chain has TRBV28 and TRBJ1-1; D may be TRBD1 (6 bases). Germline V lookup: CDR1 MDHEN, CDR2 SYDVKM. V lost 10 bases and J lost 5, with 20 bases in between. This CDR3 has 14 residues.

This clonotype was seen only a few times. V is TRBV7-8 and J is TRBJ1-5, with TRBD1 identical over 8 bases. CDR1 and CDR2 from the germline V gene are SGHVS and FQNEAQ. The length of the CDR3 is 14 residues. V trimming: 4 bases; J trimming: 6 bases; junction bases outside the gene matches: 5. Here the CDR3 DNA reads TGTGCCAGCAGCTCAAAACAGGGGGGTCAGCCCCAGCATTTT. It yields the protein CASSSKQGGQPQHF.

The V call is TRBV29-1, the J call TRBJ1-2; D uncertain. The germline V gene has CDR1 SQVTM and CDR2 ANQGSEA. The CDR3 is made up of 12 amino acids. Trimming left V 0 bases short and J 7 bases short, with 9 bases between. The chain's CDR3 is CSVEEVARGYTF. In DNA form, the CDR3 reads TGCAGCGTTGAAGAAGTGGCGCGTGGCTACACCTTC.

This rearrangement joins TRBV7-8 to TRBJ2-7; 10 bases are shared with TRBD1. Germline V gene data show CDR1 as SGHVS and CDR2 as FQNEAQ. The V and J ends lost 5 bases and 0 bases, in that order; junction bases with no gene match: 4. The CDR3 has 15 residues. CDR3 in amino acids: CASSPGTGVSYEQYF. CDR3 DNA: TGTGCCAGCAGCCCCGGGACAGGGGTCTCCTACGAGCAGTACTTC.